The table lists the clone carrying this TCR beta chain with many counts. This CDR3 has 13 residues. The V gene lost 5 bases and the J gene lost 2 bases, with 9 bases spanning the gap. The germline V gene encodes CDR1 SGHAT and CDR2 FQNNGV. This sample is drawn from a study of T cells after yellow fever vaccination. In the study overall: Fractions of low cell number were prepared using SMART-Seq v4 Ultra Low Input.

Universal primer sites and UMIs were introduced during 5'RACE template-switching synthesis of TCR cDNA. Via MiXCR, TCRdb re-called the 5' RACE reads, giving one row per CDR3 protein. Here the sample spans about 220,000 distinct CDR3 sequences, roughly 3.3% being singletons. The chain uses TRBV11-2 and TRBJ2-5; D not resolved. Sequencing was performed on CD4+ T cells sorted from PBMCs, taken 10 days after the yellow fever booster vaccination. The sequence derives from a man aged 18 to 35 who received the YFV17D yellow fever vaccine. This CDR3 reads CASSRNVQETQYF. For the CDR3, the DNA is TGTGCCAGCAGCCGAAACGTTCAAGAGACCCAGTACTTC. The entire variable domain, with the rest obtained from reference TRBV11-2 and TRBJ2-5, is as follows: EAGVAQSPRYKIIEKRQSVAFWCNPISGHATLYWYQQILGQGPKLLIQFQNNGVVDDSQLPKDRFSAERLKGVDSTLKIQPAKLEDSAVYLCASSRNVQETQYFGPGTRLLVL.